These T cell receptor beta chains were read from a single sample in a study of identical twins. Using its own MiXCR run on the 5' RACE reads, TCRdb lists one record per CDR3 protein. The sample gives a few hundred thousand distinct CDR3 sequences, over 9.5% of which show up once; about 9.1% is in the top ten. Sequencing input: memory T cells sorted from blood. The receptor source for this set is a man aged 50 to 60 in good health. Both conserved end residues are part of each CDR3. Fields, in order: CDR3 length, J gene, D gene, V gene, clone size, CDR3 protein, CDR3 DNA. The D gene is left open where the match is weak. For some rows the clone size is stated as once, few or many, or as a class when expanded; others skip it.

>13|TRBJ1-1|NA|TRBV20-1|few
CSPWGGGNTEAFF
TGCAGTCCATGGGGAGGGGGGAACACTGAAGCTTTCTTT
>17|TRBJ2-7|TRBD2|TRBV4-2|NA
CASSHLIGASGGYEQYF
TGTGCCAGCAGCCACCTGATAGGGGCTAGCGGGGGCTACGAGCAGTACTTC
>14|TRBJ2-7|NA|TRBV11-2|NA
CASSLGPGGNEQYF
TGTGCCAGCAGCTTAGGCCCCGGCGGGAACGAGCAGTACTTC
>15|TRBJ1-5|NA|TRBV19|few
CASSPIGVGGQPQHF
TGTGCCAGTAGTCCGATCGGGGTCGGGGGTCAGCCCCAGCATTTT
>13|TRBJ2-2|NA|TRBV7-2|many
CASSAGPTGELFF
TGTGCCAGCAGCGCCGGGCCAACCGGGGAGCTGTTTTTT
>15|TRBJ2-3|NA|TRBV5-4|NA
CASSDNRRGTDTQYF
TGTGCCAGCAGCGACAACAGACGAGGCACAGATACGCAGTATTTT
>11|TRBJ2-7|NA|TRBV7-2|few
CASSLRHEQYF
TGTGCCAGCAGCTTACGGCACGAGCAGTACTTC
>15|TRBJ1-5|NA|TRBV7-2|few
CASSLVPRGDQPQHF
TGTGCCAGCAGCTTAGTCCCTCGTGGGGATCAGCCCCAGCATTTT
>17|TRBJ2-6|TRBD1|TRBV10-3|NA
CAISERTGGAGANVLTF
TGTGCCATCAGTGAGAGGACAGGGGGTGCTGGGGCCAACGTCCTGACTTTC
>15|TRBJ2-5|NA|TRBV15|NA
CATSSGGGSEETQYF
TGTGCCACCAGCTCAGGAGGGGGTTCGGAGGAGACCCAGTACTTC
>11|TRBJ2-2|NA|TRBV27|many
CASTSTGELFF
TGTGCCAGCACCAGCACCGGGGAGCTGTTTTTT
>15|TRBJ2-1|TRBD2|TRBV19|NA
CASSKRGGEGLPQFF
TGTGCCAGTAGTAAGCGGGGTGGGGAGGGCCTTCCCCAGTTCTTC
>16|TRBJ2-7|TRBD2|TRBV5-1|many
CASSPFGLAGVGEQYF
TGCGCCAGCAGCCCGTTCGGACTAGCGGGAGTGGGTGAGCAGTACTTC
>15|TRBJ2-5|NA|TRBV20-1|few
CSATGQRVYQETQYF
TGCAGTGCCACCGGACAGAGAGTGTACCAAGAGACCCAGTACTTC
>15|TRBJ1-5|TRBD1|TRBV6-2/TRBV6-3|many
CASSPGTGGYQPQHF
TGTGCCAGCAGTCCGGGGACAGGGGGCTATCAGCCCCAGCATTTT
>18|TRBJ2-4|NA|TRBV11-2|many
CASTRVNGAPLSKNIQYF
TGTGCCAGCACCAGGGTTAACGGGGCGCCCTTAAGCAAAAACATTCAGTACTTC
>17|TRBJ2-5|TRBD2|TRBV19|NA
CASSTGSSGGPLGTQYF
TGTGCCAGTAGTACCGGTTCTAGCGGGGGGCCCCTGGGGACCCAGTACTTC
>14|TRBJ1-1|TRBD1|TRBV7-9|many
CASTPTGVNTEAFF
TGTGCCAGCACCCCGACAGGGGTAAACACTGAAGCTTTCTTT
>14|TRBJ2-1|TRBD2|TRBV30|many
CAWSVRGGQDEQFF
TGTGCCTGGAGTGTTCGGGGGGGCCAGGATGAGCAGTTCTTC
>15|TRBJ2-3|TRBD2|TRBV15|many
CATSRGGGKTDTQYF
TGTGCCACCAGCAGGGGGGGGGGTAAGACAGATACGCAGTATTTT
>15|TRBJ2-1|TRBD1|TRBV20-1|many
CSAATGTGSYNEQFF
TGCAGTGCAGCCACCGGGACAGGCTCCTACAATGAGCAGTTCTTC
>14|TRBJ2-7|TRBD1|TRBV7-2|NA
CASSDGTGRYEQYF
TGTGCCAGCAGCGACGGGACAGGGCGGTACGAGCAGTACTTC
>15|TRBJ2-3|NA|TRBV7-6|few
CASSLRGGSTDTQYF
TGTGCCAGCAGCTTAAGGGGGGGTAGCACAGATACGCAGTATTTT
>13|TRBJ1-1|TRBD1|TRBV12-3/TRBV12-4|many
CASSPRDRRHAFF
TGTGCCAGCAGCCCTCGGGACAGGAGGCATGCTTTCTTT
>15|TRBJ2-1|TRBD1|TRBV7-6|many
CASSKGQASYNEQFF
TGTGCCAGCAGCAAAGGACAGGCCTCCTACAATGAGCAGTTCTTC
>14|TRBJ1-6|NA|TRBV10-3|many
CAISESNIYSPLHF
TGTGCCATCAGTGAGTCAAACATATATTCACCCCTCCACTTT
>16|TRBJ1-5|TRBD1|TRBV20-1|few
CSARRPSGQGSQPQHF
TGCAGTGCTAGACGACCGTCGGGACAGGGGAGTCAGCCCCAGCATTTT
>15|TRBJ2-2|TRBD1|TRBV29-1|NA
CSARTGAMNTGELFF
TGCAGCGCTCGGACAGGGGCAATGAACACCGGGGAGCTGTTTTTT
>15|TRBJ2-7|NA|TRBV5-1|NA
CASSLGDVAIYGQYF
TGCGCCAGCAGCTTAGGAGACGTAGCGATCTACGGGCAGTACTTC
>16|TRBJ2-2|NA|TRBV28|NA
CASRGQMLANTGELFF
TGTGCCAGCAGAGGACAGATGCTCGCGAACACCGGGGAGCTGTTTTTT
>15|TRBJ1-1|NA|TRBV4-2|many
CASSQASNRDTEAFF
TGTGCCAGCAGCCAAGCATCCAATAGAGACACTGAAGCTTTCTTT